Listed here are 29 T cell receptor beta chains from one sample, sequenced in a study of T cell repertoires in cytomegalovirus infection. TCRdb reanalysed the reads using MiXCR and keeps one entry per CDR3 protein. The repertoire includes 740,000 or so distinct CDR3 sequences, approximately 40% of them detected once, and under 3% sits in the top ten. The sequencing input was PBMCs. The receptors shown here come from a human donor in good health (CMV status not recorded). Some clones in this sample may be carry-over from other donors' samples.

The chain combines TRBV27 with TRBJ2-1, with D possibly matching TRBD1 (5 bases). V was cut by 3 bases and J by 6 bases, with 15 bases left in between. Germline CDR1 reads MNHEY; CDR2 reads SMNVEV (reference sequence). The CDR3 extends over 15 amino acids. Here the CDR3 reads CASSFQGYIPNEQFF. DNA for the CDR3: TGTGCCAGCAGTTTTCAGGGATACATTCCCAATGAGCAGTTCTTC.

The rearrangement uses TRBV2 and TRBJ1-6; 10 bases line up with TRBD1. Losses at the gene ends were 7 bases for V and 7 bases for J; bases not matched to a gene: 10. From germline, CDR1 is SNHLY and CDR2 FYNNEI. CDR3 length equals 16 residues. The CDR3 DNA sequence: TGTGCCAGCAACCCGGGACAGGGGCTTCGGAATTCACCCCTCCACTTT. It is translated as CASNPGQGLRNSPLHF.

As for this clonotype: The missing conserved phenylalanine or tryptophan at the end of this CDR3 makes a read error likely. The chain employs TRBV4-1 and TRBJ1-5; D is unclear. V lost 0 bases to trimming and J lost 3 bases, with 9 bases between them. CDR1 and CDR2 from the germline V gene are MGHRA and YSYEKL. The CDR3 spans 15 residues. DNA for the CDR3: TGCGCCAGCAGCCAAGATGTGGCAGTCAATCAGCCCCAGCATTTG. Translated: CASSQDVAVNQPQHL.

This clonotype was found a few times. V usage is TRBV4-2 and J usage is TRBJ2-7; D call uncertain. Germline-derived CDR1 and CDR2 are LGHNA and YNFKEQ. Between the trimmed V and J ends, which lost 2 bases and 0 bases, there was a span of 5 bases. The CDR3 has 13 amino acids. CDR3 protein: CASSQTPSYEQYF. CDR3 DNA: TGTGCCAGCAGCCAAACTCCCTCCTACGAGCAGTACTTC.

This clonotype was found a few times. The chain couples TRBV6-6 to TRBJ2-1; a weak D match, TRBD2 (5 bases). Germline V gives CDR1 MNHNY, CDR2 SVGAGI (reference sequence). Trimming removed 6 bases at V and 6 bases at J, with 18 bases between. This CDR3 is built from 15 residues. The CDR3 DNA reads TGTGCCAGCAGAGAACCGGGGTTCAGCGTCAATGAGCAGTTCTTC. Amino acid sequence: CASREPGFSVNEQFF.

In this sample, this clonotype turned up many times. This chain links TRBV7-2 with TRBJ2-3, with TRBD2 as a possible D gene (6 bases). The CDR3 is 19 residues long. The germline V and J ends were trimmed by 1 base and 1 base, with 21 bases remaining between them. Looked up from germline, CDR1 is SGHTA and CDR2 is FQGNSA. CDR3 region: CASSLEGRGLTSRTDTQYF. For the CDR3, the DNA is TGTGCCAGCAGCTTAGAGGGTAGGGGACTCACAAGCCGCACAGATACGCAGTATTTT. Full variable domain (rest looked up from reference TRBV7-2 and TRBJ2-3): GAGVSQSPSNKVTEKGKDVELRCDPISGHTALYWYRQSLGQGLEFLIYFQGNSAPDKSGLPSDRFSAERTGGSVSTLTIQRTQQEDSAVYLCASSLEGRGLTSRTDTQYFGPGTRLTVL.

This clonotype was seen only once. The chain carries TRBV4-2 and TRBJ2-1, with D hard to call. The CDR3 runs to 16 residues. Trimming took off 1 base at V and 8 bases at J, with 18 bases between the two ends. The V gene's germline CDR1 is LGHNA and CDR2 YNFKEQ. In DNA form, the CDR3 reads TGTGCCAGCAGCCAAGTCGCAATAGCCTCAGGCGATGAGCAGTTCTTC. Translated: CASSQVAIASGDEQFF.

This CDR3 reads CASSSVGHNEQFF. In DNA, the CDR3 is TGTGCCAGCAGCTCTGTGGGGCACAATGAGCAGTTCTTC. The V call is TRBV7-2, the J call TRBJ2-1; possible D gene TRBD1, 5 bases. CDR1 and CDR2 (germline): SGHTA, FQGNSA. This CDR3 is built from 13 residues. V was shortened by 4 bases and J by 5 bases, with 9 bases between the two germline ends.

The chain carries TRBV20-1 and TRBJ2-1; 7 bases are a match to TRBD2. V shed 6 bases and J 10 bases; nucleotides not matched to a gene: 12. The CDR3 spans 13 residues. The germline V gene has CDR1 DFQATT and CDR2 SNEGSKA (reference sequence). CDR3 loop: CSAQGGRRPEQFF. CDR3 nucleotide sequence: TGCAGTGCCCAGGGCGGGAGACGTCCGGAGCAGTTCTTC.

This clonotype was counted only a few times. V is TRBV24-1 and J is TRBJ2-3; D call uncertain. Germline-derived CDR1 and CDR2 are KGHDR and SFDVKD. The length of the CDR3 is 18 residues. V lost 1 base to trimming and J lost 0 bases, with 16 bases between them. The CDR3 coding sequence is TGTGCCACCAGTGATTTCGGGCGGTCCTGGGATAGCACAGATACGCAGTATTTT. Protein product: CATSDFGRSWDSTDTQYF.

The rearrangement links TRBV7-8 to TRBJ1-1, with D maybe TRBD1 (6 bases). Trimming pared 0 bases from V and 4 bases from J, leaving 12 bases between. The CDR3 is 15 residues long. Germline CDR1 is SGHVS and CDR2 is FQNEAQ. The DNA of the CDR3 is TGTGCCAGCAGCTTAGCGGGGGCGCAACCCACTGAAGCTTTCTTT. Translating gives CASSLAGAQPTEAFF.

This clonotype has a handful of counts. This chain uses TRBV6-1 with TRBJ1-1, with D hard to call. This CDR3 contains 13 residues. CDR1 is MNHNS and CDR2 is SASEGT in the germline V gene. Between the trimmed V and J ends, which lost 1 base and 11 bases, there was a span of 14 bases. The chain's CDR3 is CASSEDSTAAAFF. In DNA form, the CDR3 reads TGTGCCAGCAGTGAAGACAGTACGGCCGCGGCTTTCTTT.

As to this clonotype: The missing conserved phenylalanine or tryptophan at the end of this CDR3 makes a read error likely. The chain couples TRBV2 to TRBJ1-4, with a possible D match to TRBD1 (5 bases). Germline CDR1 reads SNHLY; CDR2 reads FYNNEI. V was trimmed by 5 bases and J by 7 bases, leaving 14 bases between them. The CDR3 loop spans 14 amino acids. CDR3 nucleotide sequence: TGTGCCAGCAGTTGGGACCGAGGATCTGAAAAACTGTTTTCT. It encodes CASSWDRGSEKLFS.

The genes are TRBV6-6 and TRBJ2-5; 7 bases match TRBD1. V was pared by 7 bases and J by 0 bases, with 14 bases of the junction left unmatched. The CDR3 has 17 amino acids. CDR1 MNHNY and CDR2 SVGAGI come from the germline V gene (reference sequence). In DNA form, the CDR3 reads TGTGCCAGCAAATCCGGGACAGCCCCAAATTACCAAGAGACCCAGTACTTC. Its translation: CASKSGTAPNYQETQYF.

This clonotype was seen repeatedly, ten times or more. The rearrangement joins TRBV7-2 to TRBJ2-7; 10 bases are shared with TRBD2. Germline V gives CDR1 SGHTA, CDR2 FQGNSA. The CDR3 contains 14 residues. J was trimmed by 3 bases and V by 5 bases; bases with no gene match: 4. CDR3 protein: CASSGASGSYEQYF. The CDR3, as DNA: TGTGCCAGCAGCGGGGCTAGCGGGAGCTACGAGCAGTACTTC.

The chain has TRBV11-3 and TRBJ2-1; the D is unclear. Germline V gene lookup returns CDR1 SGHNT and CDR2 YENEEA. Trimming took off 4 bases at V and 10 bases at J, with 11 bases between the two ends. There are 12 residues in the CDR3. The DNA for the CDR3 is TGTGCCAGCAGCTACCCGACTGGGGAGCAGTTCTTC. This gives the protein CASSYPTGEQFF.

The chain has TRBV4-1 and TRBJ1-3; D not resolved. This CDR3 spans 19 amino acids. V was clipped by 4 bases and J by 0 bases, with 22 bases between them. Germline loops: CDR1 MGHRA, CDR2 YSYEKL. DNA for the CDR3: TGCGCCAGCAGCCTTTCTCCGGCCATCGGGCAGAGCTCTGGAAACACCATATATTTT. Translation: CASSLSPAIGQSSGNTIYF.

This clonotype was detected ten times or more. This chain links TRBV7-8 with TRBJ2-1, with 10 bases identical to TRBD2. This CDR3 comprises 17 residues. Germline-derived CDR1 and CDR2 are SGHVS and FQNEAQ. V was pared by 0 bases and J by 3 bases, with 5 bases of the junction left unmatched. CDR3 sequence reads: CASSLAVASGSYNEQFF. The CDR3, as DNA: TGTGCCAGCAGCTTAGCGGTAGCTAGCGGGAGCTACAATGAGCAGTTCTTC.

The rearrangement joins TRBV20-1 to TRBJ1-1, with 7 bases that match TRBD1. Germline-derived CDR1 and CDR2 are DFQATT and SNEGSKA (reference sequence). The CDR3 sequence is 13 residues long. J gave up 2 bases and V 3 bases, and 3 bases lay outside the gene matches. CDR3 residues: CSASLGGNTEAFF. CDR3 DNA sequence: TGCAGTGCTAGCTTAGGGGGCAACACTGAAGCTTTCTTT.

The J gene is TRBJ2-2, the V gene TRBV12-3 or TRBV12-4, with TRBD2 as a possible D gene (6 bases). The CDR3 length is 16 residues. V dropped 4 bases and J dropped 5 bases, with 17 bases sitting between them. For the CDR3, the DNA is TGTGCCAGCAGTTCACACGGTGGAGGGGAGACCGGGGAGCTGTTTTTT. It encodes CASSSHGGGETGELFF.

The chain uses TRBV20-1 and TRBJ2-5; 8 bases match TRBD1. The CDR3 has 15 amino acids. CDR1 DFQATT and CDR2 SNEGSKA come from the germline V gene (reference sequence). The junction had 8 bases not matched to a gene; V was cut back by 1 base and J by 4 bases. CDR3 region: CSARAFRDRLETQYF. The CDR3 nucleotides are TGCAGTGCTAGAGCTTTCCGGGACAGGCTAGAGACCCAGTACTTC.

J is TRBJ2-5 and V is TRBV11-2; either TRBD1 or TRBD2 may supply D (5 bases each). Per the germline V gene, CDR1 is SGHAT and CDR2 is FQNNGV. Trimming took off 4 bases at V and 4 bases at J, with 19 bases between the two ends. The CDR3 totals 16 residues. The CDR3 sequence is CASSSSAGRVGETQYF. In DNA form, the CDR3 reads TGTGCCAGCAGCTCCAGCGCGGGCAGGGTAGGAGAGACCCAGTACTTC.

The chain recombines TRBV6-1 with TRBJ2-1, with 9 bases lining up with TRBD2. The germline CDR1 and CDR2 sequences are MNHNS and SASEGT. The ends lost 6 bases at V and 10 bases at J; junction bases unmatched: 10. The CDR3 loop spans 14 amino acids. CDR3 nucleotides: TGTGCCAGCAGGATAGCGGGAGTGGCGGAGGAGCAGTTCTTC. Its protein product is CASRIAGVAEEQFF.

The sample holds many counts of this clonotype. The chain is built from TRBV6-1 and TRBJ2-7; D call uncertain. Trimming removed 1 base at V and 0 bases at J, with 10 bases between. CDR1 is MNHNS, CDR2 SASEGT, per germline. The CDR3 has 15 residues. CDR3 nucleotides: TGTGCCAGCAGTGAAGGCGTAACCATCTCCTACGAGCAGTACTTC. Translation: CASSEGVTISYEQYF.

This clonotype was seen more than once but under ten times. The chain joins TRBV9 to TRBJ1-3, with D possibly TRBD1 on 5 matching bases. CDR1 and CDR2 (germline): SGDLS, YYNGEE. This CDR3 region has 15 residues. V lost 0 bases to trimming and J lost 5 bases, with 12 bases between them. The CDR3 here is CASSVGQGWRNTIYF. The DNA of the CDR3 is TGTGCCAGCAGCGTAGGTCAGGGCTGGAGAAACACCATATATTTT. The variable domain in full, with the rest retrieved from reference TRBV9 and TRBJ1-3, is DSGVTQTPKHLITATGQRVTLRCSPRSGDLSVYWYQQSLDQGLQFLIQYYNGEERAKGNILERFSAQQFPDLHSELNLSSLELGDSALYFCASSVGQGWRNTIYFGEGSWLTVV.

This chain joins TRBV6-4 and TRBJ1-2; 9 bases map to TRBD1. V was clipped by 3 bases and J by 8 bases; unmatched bases: 4. Germline values: CDR1 MRHNA, CDR2 SNTAGT. The CDR3 consists of 13 residues. The CDR3 sequence is CASSETGGWGYTF. DNA for the CDR3: TGTGCCAGCAGTGAAACAGGGGGCTGGGGCTACACCTTC.

The chain joins TRBV27 to TRBJ1-2, with 9 positions matching TRBD1. V lost 0 bases and J lost 7; bases outside the gene matches: 6. This CDR3 region has 15 residues. Germline values: CDR1 MNHEY, CDR2 SMNVEV (reference sequence). CDR3 DNA: TGTGCCAGCAGTTTATCGGACAGGGGCTTGCGTGGCTACACCTTC. Translation gives CASSLSDRGLRGYTF.

This clonotype was seen only a few times. The V call is TRBV7-9, the J call TRBJ1-2; tentative D call: TRBD1 (5 bases). The CDR3 spans 15 residues. Germline V gene data show CDR1 as SEHNR and CDR2 as FQNEAQ (reference sequence). Trimming took off 2 bases at V and 6 bases at J, with 16 bases between the two ends. CDR3 bases: TGTGCCAGCAGCTTACCCTGGGGCCTTCGGGATGGCTACACCTTC. This codes for CASSLPWGLRDGYTF.

Written as DNA, the CDR3 is TGTGCCAGCAGCCCGCCGGGACTAGCGGGATCGGAGAACATTCAGTACTTC. Amino acid sequence: CASSPPGLAGSENIQYF. The chain uses TRBV7-9 and TRBJ2-4; TRBD2 matches at 13 bases. The CDR3 covers 17 residues. Trimming at V came to 5 bases and at J to 7 bases, leaving 11 bases not matched to a gene. The germline CDR1 and CDR2 sequences are SEHNR and FQNEAQ (reference sequence).